These T cell receptor beta chains were read from a single sample in a study of T cell responses to AZD1222 COVID-19 vaccine. The repertoire was sequenced with immunoSEQ multiplex PCR; TCRdb's copy has only in-frame clones and lacks some. The sample consists of approximately 99,000 clones, 86% of them appearing once. The sequencing used peripheral blood, collected on day 0 of AZD1222 vaccination. The receptor set was obtained from an adult in good health. Both conserved end residues are part of each CDR3. The D gene is left open where the match is weak. A clone size is listed for some rows: how often the clone was seen (once, few, many), or a class if it is expanded.

abundance,v_gene,j_gene,d_gene,CDR3aa,CDR3nt
NA,TRBV7-9,TRBJ1-4,NA,CASSLLRWDKEGVYEKLFF,TGTGCCAGCAGCCTCCTAAGGTGGGACAAAGAAGGGGTGTATGAAAAACTGTTTTTT
NA,TRBV3-1/TRBV3-2,TRBJ1-3,NA,CASSPLAGNTIYF,TGTGCCAGCAGCCCTTTGGCCGGAAACACCATATATTTT
few,TRBV6-5,TRBJ2-7,TRBD2,CASNPGTSGYEQYF,TGTGCCAGCAATCCCGGGACTAGCGGCTACGAGCAGTACTTC
NA,TRBV12-3/TRBV12-4,TRBJ1-5,NA,CASIPGSDQPQHF,TGTGCCAGCATCCCCGGGAGCGATCAGCCCCAGCATTTT
NA,TRBV28,TRBJ1-3,NA,CASRFDGQRNTIYF,TGTGCCAGCAGGTTTGATGGCCAGAGAAACACCATATATTTT
once,TRBV9,TRBJ1-1,NA,CASSVVGQNTEAFF,TGTGCCAGCAGCGTAGTGGGGCAAAACACTGAAGCTTTCTTT
NA,TRBV10-1,TRBJ2-1,TRBD2,CASTLAGGNEQFF,TGCGCCAGCACGCTAGCGGGGGGTAATGAGCAGTTCTTC
NA,TRBV5-1,TRBJ2-7,NA,CASRLLYEQYF,TGCGCCAGCAGATTACTTTACGAGCAGTACTTC
few,TRBV3-1/TRBV3-2,TRBJ2-5,TRBD2,CASSRRTSGSGETQYF,TGTGCCAGCAGCCGCCGGACTAGCGGATCGGGAGAGACCCAGTACTTC
NA,TRBV27,TRBJ2-5,NA,CASSLLARETQYF,TGTGCCAGCAGTTTACTAGCTCGAGAGACCCAGTACTTC
NA,TRBV20-1,TRBJ1-1,NA,CSASSGLHTEAFF,TGCAGTGCTAGTTCAGGGTTGCACACTGAAGCTTTCTTT
NA,TRBV11-3,TRBJ2-6,TRBD2,CASSLVGGGNSGANVLTF,TGTGCCAGCAGCTTAGTTGGCGGGGGGAACTCTGGGGCCAACGTCCTGACTTTC
few,TRBV11-2,TRBJ1-4,NA,CASSPRADSLPGEKLFF,TGTGCCAGCAGCCCTCGCGCGGACAGCCTTCCTGGTGAAAAACTGTTTTTT
NA,TRBV3-1/TRBV3-2,TRBJ2-1,NA,CASSQEIGRQEPYNEQFF,TGTGCCAGCAGCCAAGAGATTGGGAGACAGGAACCCTACAATGAGCAGTTCTTC
NA,TRBV27,TRBJ2-7,NA,CASSSGGYSYEQYF,TGTGCCAGCAGTTCCGGGGGTTACTCCTACGAGCAGTACTTC
NA,TRBV6-1,TRBJ1-3,NA,CASSEGWIGNTIYF,TGTGCCAGCAGTGAAGGGTGGATTGGAAACACCATATATTTT
once,TRBV27,TRBJ1-2,NA,CASSLTGLNYGYTF,TGTGCCAGCAGTCTTACAGGGCTTAACTATGGCTACACCTTC
NA,TRBV2,TRBJ2-3,TRBD2,CASSQAGGTDTQYF,TGTGCCAGCAGCCAAGCGGGGGGCACAGATACGCAGTATTTT
NA,TRBV23-1,TRBJ2-3,NA,CASSQIASDTQYF,TGCGCCAGCAGTCAGATTGCATCAGATACGCAGTATTTT
once,TRBV9,TRBJ2-1,TRBD1,CASSAGTGSFNEQFF,TGTGCCAGCAGCGCGGGGACAGGGTCCTTCAATGAGCAGTTCTTC
NA,TRBV19,TRBJ2-7,TRBD1,CASSKGTGGPYEQYF,TGTGCCAGTAGTAAGGGGACAGGGGGTCCCTACGAGCAGTACTTC
NA,TRBV9,TRBJ1-2,NA,CASSVGGLYGYTF,TGTGCCAGCAGCGTAGGAGGCCTCTATGGCTACACCTTC
NA,TRBV10-1,TRBJ2-7,TRBD2,CASSPTSGGAYEQYF,TGCGCCAGCAGTCCGACTAGCGGGGGGGCCTACGAGCAGTACTTC